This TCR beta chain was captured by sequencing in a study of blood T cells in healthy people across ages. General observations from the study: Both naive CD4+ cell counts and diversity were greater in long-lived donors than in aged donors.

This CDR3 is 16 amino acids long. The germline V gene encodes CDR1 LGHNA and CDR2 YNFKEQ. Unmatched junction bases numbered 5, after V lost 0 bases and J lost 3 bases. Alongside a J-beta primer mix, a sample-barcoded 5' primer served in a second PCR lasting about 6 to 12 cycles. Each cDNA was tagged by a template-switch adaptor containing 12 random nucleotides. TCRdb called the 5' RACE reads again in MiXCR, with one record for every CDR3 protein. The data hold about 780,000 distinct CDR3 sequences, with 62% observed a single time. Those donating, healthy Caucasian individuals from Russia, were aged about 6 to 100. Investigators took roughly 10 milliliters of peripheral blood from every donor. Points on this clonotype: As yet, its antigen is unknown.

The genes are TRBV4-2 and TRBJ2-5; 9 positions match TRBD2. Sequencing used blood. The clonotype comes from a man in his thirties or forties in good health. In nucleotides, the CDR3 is TGTGCCAGCAGCCAAGAGGCGCGGGGGGGAAAAGAGACCCAGTACTTC. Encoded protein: CASSQEARGGKETQYF.